The sample holds many counts of the clone carrying this TCR beta chain. Its specificity is unknown. CD4+ T cell IFNgamma after overnight CMV lysate exposure gave donor CMV status. The data stem from a study of naive and memory T cell subsets. Two oligonucleotides, mixed equimolar, formed the beta constant-region primer covering TRBC1 and TRBC2. Ligated cDNA was amplified by four rounds of PCR with nested alpha and beta constant-region primers and SP2. TCRdb reprocessed the UMI-ligation and nested PCR reads via MiXCR and lists one record per CDR3 protein. This table holds about 99,000 distinct CDR3 sequences, about 14% found once. Per the germline V gene, CDR1 is LGHDT and CDR2 is YNNKEL (reference sequence). With 10 bases removed from V and 4 bases from J, the gap between germline ends came to 10 bases. The CDR3 is 12 amino acids. General observations from the study: Possibly reflecting memory cells re-expressing CD45RA, a few larger clonotypes occurred in naive repertoires, especially CD8.

Sequenced material: naive CD8+ T cells from blood. This clonotype was obtained from a human donor in good health. The J gene is TRBJ2-2, the V gene TRBV3-1; D gene uncertain. The CDR3 DNA follows: TGTGCCATCTTATCGATCACCGGGGAGCTGTTTTTT. The encoded protein is CAILSITGELFF. The variable domain in full, completed from reference TRBV3-1 and TRBJ2-2, reads DTAVSQTPKYLVTQMGNDKSIKCEQNLGHDTMYWYKQDSKKFLKIMFSYNNKELIINETVPNRFSPKSPDKAHLNLHINSLELGDSAVYFCAILSITGELFFGEGSRLTVL.